These 17 T cell receptor beta chains were sequenced from one sample in a study of shared clonotypes between healthy human individuals. Clones were read by immunoSEQ multiplex PCR, and TCRdb kept only the in-frame ones, dropping some. This table has a few million clones, 90% to 96% appearing once. Sequences were obtained from naive CD4+ T cells sorted from blood. Subset here: CD45RA+ positively selected. The receptors stem from a man aged 18 to 35 in good health.

A word on this clone: Other DNA sequences of this sample code for an identical CDR3. The chain links TRBV5-1 to TRBJ2-3, with D unresolved. The CDR3 runs to 13 residues. V was clipped by 1 base and J by 2 bases, with 5 bases between them. Germline V lookup: CDR1 SGHRS, CDR2 YFSETQ. The CDR3 bases are TGCGCCAGCAGCTTGACAGCCACAGATACGCAGTATTTT. It encodes CASSLTATDTQYF.

The gene calls are TRBV11-1 and TRBJ2-2, with D perhaps TRBD2 (6 bases). The CDR3 spans 15 residues. The germline CDR1 and CDR2 sequences are SGHAT and FQDESV (reference sequence). Trimming took 2 bases from V and 7 from J, leaving 14 bases between them. CDR3 sequence (DNA): TGTGCCAGCAGCTTAATAATTGCGGGGAACGGGGAGCTGTTTTTT. Translating it yields CASSLIIAGNGELFF.

The chain is built from TRBV30 and TRBJ1-5; D is unclear. CDR1 and CDR2 from the germline V gene are GTSNPN and SVGIG (reference sequence). The CDR3 is made up of 13 amino acids. V gave up 3 bases and J gave up 5 bases, with 11 bases separating them. In DNA, the CDR3 is TGTGCCTGGAGCCAAAGGAGGGATCAGCCCCAGCATTTT. Its protein is CAWSQRRDQPQHF.

The table lists this clone with a count of one. This chain uses TRBV7-2 with TRBJ2-3, with a tentative D call TRBD2 (5 bases). In germline, CDR1 is SGHTA, CDR2 FQGNSA. The CDR3 is 18 amino acids. The V end lost 5 bases, the J end lost 2 bases, and 23 bases lay between the germline ends. CDR3 loop: CASSLRRERNTYTDTQYF. The DNA of the CDR3 is TGTGCCAGCAGCCTTCGGCGAGAGCGGAATACATACACAGATACGCAGTATTTT.

The rearrangement uses TRBV9 and TRBJ1-6; TRBD1 matches 9 bases. The trim removed 4 bases at V and 2 bases at J, leaving 10 bases unmatched. CDR3 size: 18 residues. The germline gives CDR1 SGDLS, CDR2 YYNGEE. CDR3: CASSRQTGGTTYNSPLHF. CDR3 DNA sequence: TGTGCCAGCAGCCGGCAGACAGGGGGTACCACCTATAATTCACCCCTCCACTTT.

This chain uses TRBV11-2 with TRBJ1-1, with TRBD1 matching over 9 bases. V dropped 5 bases and J dropped 5; count of bases not matched to a gene: 9. The CDR3 is made up of 15 amino acids. Germline-derived CDR1 and CDR2 are SGHAT and FQNNGV. CDR3 amino acids: CASSPDRGLGTEAFF. CDR3 in DNA: TGTGCCAGCAGCCCGGACAGGGGCCTAGGGACTGAAGCTTTCTTT.

The chain recombines TRBV4-1 with TRBJ1-4, with TRBD1 identical over 7 bases. This CDR3 is built from 19 residues. V dropped 0 bases and J dropped 0; count of bases not matched to a gene: 10. CDR1 MGHRA and CDR2 YSYEKL come from the germline V gene. The CDR3 DNA reads as TGCGCCAGCAGCCAAGATAAAACAGGGGCTAGGGCAACTAATGAAAAACTGTTTTTT. Translating it yields CASSQDKTGARATNEKLFF.

The J gene is TRBJ1-1, the V gene TRBV11-2; no clear D. The length of the CDR3 is 14 residues. The germline V gene encodes CDR1 SGHAT and CDR2 FQNNGV. V lost 0 bases, J lost 3 bases, and 8 bases lay in between. The CDR3, as DNA: TGTGCCAGCAGCTTAGACGGATTGTACACTGAAGCTTTCTTT. Its translation: CASSLDGLYTEAFF.

The rearrangement links TRBV11-2 to TRBJ2-3, with 7 bases aligning to TRBD2. The CDR3 covers 18 residues. Trimming at V came to 1 base and at J to 0 bases, leaving 10 bases not matched to a gene. Per germline, CDR1 SGHAT and CDR2 FQNNGV. CDR3 DNA: TGTGCCAGCAGCTTAGTAGGTTTACTAGCGTTTAGCACAGATACGCAGTATTTT. Translating gives CASSLVGLLAFSTDTQYF.

V usage is TRBV2 and J usage is TRBJ2-1; 11 bases agree with TRBD1. The CDR3 length is 18 residues. Trimming at V came to 7 bases and at J to 0 bases, leaving 11 bases not matched to a gene. From germline, CDR1 is SNHLY and CDR2 FYNNEI. This CDR3 is CASTSGQGASSSYNEQFF. DNA of the CDR3: TGTGCCAGCACCTCTGGACAGGGGGCGTCGAGCTCCTACAATGAGCAGTTCTTC.

The chain couples TRBV11-2 to TRBJ2-5, with 7 positions matching TRBD2. CDR1 and CDR2 from the germline V gene are SGHAT and FQNNGV. V shed 1 base, J shed 2 bases, and the junction held 7 bases outside the gene matches. The CDR3 runs to 16 residues. CDR3: CASSLGPAGLQETQYF. In DNA form, the CDR3 reads TGTGCCAGCAGCTTAGGCCCAGCGGGGCTGCAAGAGACCCAGTACTTC.

The rearrangement uses TRBV4-1 and TRBJ2-7; TRBD1 aligns across 9 bases. The ends lost 4 bases at V and 5 bases at J; junction bases unmatched: 9. The CDR3 runs to 15 residues. The V gene's germline CDR1 is MGHRA and CDR2 YSYEKL. CDR3 loop: CASSRPGQGNHEQYF. The DNA for the CDR3 is TGCGCCAGCAGCCGGCCGGGACAGGGTAACCACGAGCAGTACTTC.

The V and J genes are TRBV7-2 and TRBJ1-1; D call uncertain. Germline V CDR1 and CDR2: SGHTA, FQGNSA. The CDR3 sequence is 12 residues long. Trimming took off 5 bases at V and 5 bases at J, with 9 bases between the two ends. CDR3 loop: CASSQSRTEAFF. The CDR3 region has the DNA TGTGCCAGCAGCCAATCACGAACTGAAGCTTTCTTT.

The chain carries TRBV7-9 and TRBJ2-3; 13 nucleotides align to TRBD2. Trimming took 5 bases from V and 6 from J; bases not matched to a gene: 17. The CDR3 is made up of 19 amino acids. Germline-derived CDR1 and CDR2 are SEHNR and FQNEAQ (reference sequence). As DNA, the CDR3 is TGTGCCAGCAGCCAGGGACTAGCGGGGCCGTATAGAGAATTGGATACGCAGTATTTT. This sequence encodes CASSQGLAGPYRELDTQYF.

The J gene is TRBJ1-4, the V gene TRBV19; D gene uncertain. The V end was cut by 4 bases, the J end by 8 bases, with 14 bases between. The CDR3 extends over 14 amino acids. Germline loops: CDR1 LNHDA, CDR2 SQIVND (reference sequence). The CDR3, as DNA: TGTGCCAGTAGTAGACAACGAGAAAGCGAAAAACTGTTTTTT. It encodes CASSRQRESEKLFF. Full variable domain (outside the CDR3, taken from reference TRBV19 and TRBJ1-4): DGGITQSPKYLFRKEGQNVTLSCEQNLNHDAMYWYRQDPGQGLRLIYYSQIVNDFQKGDIAEGYSVSREKKESFPLTVTSAQKNPTAFYLCASSRQRESEKLFFGSGTQLSVL.

The J gene is TRBJ2-2, the V gene TRBV11-2; either TRBD1 or TRBD2 may supply D (6 bases each). The CDR3 extends over 17 amino acids. The germline V gene has CDR1 SGHAT and CDR2 FQNNGV. Deletions cut 7 bases from V and 5 bases from J, with 23 bases between. CDR3 DNA sequence: TGTGCCAGCAACCATCAGGGGTTCCAAGGAGGGACCGGGGAGCTGTTTTTT. Translation gives CASNHQGFQGGTGELFF.

The rearrangement links TRBV5-1 to TRBJ1-3; D is unresolved. V lost 0 bases to trimming and J lost 4 bases, with 8 bases between them. CDR3 length equals 14 residues. Germline V gives CDR1 SGHRS, CDR2 YFSETQ. The CDR3 bases are TGCGCCAGCAGCTTGGAGTCAGTCGGAAACACCATATATTTT. It yields the protein CASSLESVGNTIYF.